This T cell receptor (beta chain) comes out of a study of T cell changes during pregnancy in multiple sclerosis. The method was immunoSEQ multiplex PCR; TCRdb's version includes in-frame clones alone and lacks a portion of them. Here the sample spans approximately 65,000 clones, around 91% being singletons. The sequencing used peripheral blood, collected in the third trimester of pregnancy. The clonotype was recovered from a female donor in good health, enrolled as a control in a pregnancy study.

As DNA, the CDR3 is TGTGCCAGCAGTCAGGGATCGGTCAATGAGCAGTTCTTC. Translation: CASSQGSVNEQFF. The chain has TRBV2 and TRBJ2-1, with a possible D match to TRBD1 (5 bases). The V end was cut by 5 bases, the J end by 6 bases, with 11 bases between. Germline V CDR1 and CDR2: SNHLY, FYNNEI. CDR3 length equals 13 residues.